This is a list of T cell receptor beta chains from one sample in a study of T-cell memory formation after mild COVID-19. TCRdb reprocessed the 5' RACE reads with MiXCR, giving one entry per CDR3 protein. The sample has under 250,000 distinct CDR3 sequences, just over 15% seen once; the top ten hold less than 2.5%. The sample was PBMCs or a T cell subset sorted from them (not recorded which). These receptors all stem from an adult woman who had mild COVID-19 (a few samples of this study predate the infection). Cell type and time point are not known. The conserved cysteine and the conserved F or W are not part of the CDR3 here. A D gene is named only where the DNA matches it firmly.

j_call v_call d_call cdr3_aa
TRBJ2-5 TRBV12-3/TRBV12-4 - ASSLRRRQETQY
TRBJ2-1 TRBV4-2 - ASSQLDIQTLYNEQF
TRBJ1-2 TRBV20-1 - SARDLDGGYT
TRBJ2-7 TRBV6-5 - ASSYGAGANYEQY
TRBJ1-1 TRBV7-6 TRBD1 ASSLTGVTEAF
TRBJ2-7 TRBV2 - ASSVRPNYEQY
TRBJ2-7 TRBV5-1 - ASSLAVRDEQY
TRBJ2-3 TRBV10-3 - AIGSGGSTDTQY
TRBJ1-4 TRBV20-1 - SARPGGDEKLF
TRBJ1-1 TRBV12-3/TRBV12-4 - ASTTGYTEAF
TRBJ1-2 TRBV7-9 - ASSSSGRANYGYT
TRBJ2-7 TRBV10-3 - AIGSGFYEQY
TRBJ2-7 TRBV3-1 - ASSSKRSYEQY
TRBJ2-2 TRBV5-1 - ASSLVAGNGELF
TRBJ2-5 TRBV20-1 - SARPYTRVQGGTQY
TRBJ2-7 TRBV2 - ASSVSGTNYEQY
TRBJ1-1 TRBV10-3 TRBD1 AISDQGEYTEAF